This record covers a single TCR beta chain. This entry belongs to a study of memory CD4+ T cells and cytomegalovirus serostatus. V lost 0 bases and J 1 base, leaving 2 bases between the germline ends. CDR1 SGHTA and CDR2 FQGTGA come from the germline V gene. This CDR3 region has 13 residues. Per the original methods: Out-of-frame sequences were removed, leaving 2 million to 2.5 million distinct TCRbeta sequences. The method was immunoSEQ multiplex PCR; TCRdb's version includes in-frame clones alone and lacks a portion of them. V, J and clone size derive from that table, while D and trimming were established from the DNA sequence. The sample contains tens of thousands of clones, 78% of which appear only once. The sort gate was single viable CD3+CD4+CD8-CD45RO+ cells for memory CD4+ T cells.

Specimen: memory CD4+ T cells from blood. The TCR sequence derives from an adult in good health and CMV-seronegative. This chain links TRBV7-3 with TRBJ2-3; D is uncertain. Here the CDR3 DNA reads TGTGCCAGCAGCTTAACTGGCACAGATACGCAGTATTTT. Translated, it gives CASSLTGTDTQYF.